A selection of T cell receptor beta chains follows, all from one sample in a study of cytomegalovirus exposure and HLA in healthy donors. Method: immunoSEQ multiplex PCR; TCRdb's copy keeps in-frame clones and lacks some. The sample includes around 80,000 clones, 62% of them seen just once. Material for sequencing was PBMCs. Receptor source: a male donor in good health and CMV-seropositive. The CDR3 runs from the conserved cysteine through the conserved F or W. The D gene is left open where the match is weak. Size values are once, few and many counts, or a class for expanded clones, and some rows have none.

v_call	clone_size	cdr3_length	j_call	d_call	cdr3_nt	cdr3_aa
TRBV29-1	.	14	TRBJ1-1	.	TGCAGCGTTGTTCCCAGACAGCAGGGCACTGAAGCTTTCTTT	CSVVPRQQGTEAFF
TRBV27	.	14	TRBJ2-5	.	TGTGCCAGCAGTTTGGAGGGCTTAAAAGGGACCCAGTACTTC	CASSLEGLKGTQYF
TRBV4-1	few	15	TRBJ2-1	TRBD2	TGCGCCAGCAGCCTTCAGCGGGGGCTTTACAATGAGCAGTTCTTC	CASSLQRGLYNEQFF
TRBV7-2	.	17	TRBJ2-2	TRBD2	TGTGCCAGCAGCACTTTGCGGGGTAGCGGGAGTCCCGGGGAGCTGTTTTTT	CASSTLRGSGSPGELFF
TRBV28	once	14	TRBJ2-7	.	TGTGCCAGCAGCTGGGGCCTGAGCTCCTACGAGCAGTACTTC	CASSWGLSSYEQYF
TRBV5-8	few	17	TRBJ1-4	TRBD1	TGTGCCAGCAGCGGTGGACAGGGCCTCCCCGGGAATGAAAAACTGTTTTTT	CASSGGQGLPGNEKLFF
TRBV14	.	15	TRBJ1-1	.	TGTGCCAGCAGCCCTCCCGGGACACTAAACACTGAAGCTTTCTTT	CASSPPGTLNTEAFF
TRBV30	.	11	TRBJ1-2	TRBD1	TGTGCCTGGGACAGGGGGTATGGCTACACCTTC	CAWDRGYGYTF
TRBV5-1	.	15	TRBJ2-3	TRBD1	TGCGCCAGCAGCTTGGTTGGCAGGGGGCCAGATACGCAGTATTTT	CASSLVGRGPDTQYF
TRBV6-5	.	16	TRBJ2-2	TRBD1	TGTGCCAGCAGTTACCGTGGACAGGGGTACACCGGGGAGCTGTTTTTT	CASSYRGQGYTGELFF
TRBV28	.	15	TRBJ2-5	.	TGTGCCAGCAGTACCCGTGGGGGGAGACAGGAGACCCAGTACTTC	CASSTRGGRQETQYF